Below are 18 T cell receptor beta chains sequenced from a single sample in a study of response to subunit inactivated influenza vaccine. TCRdb re-called the RT-PCR reads through MiXCR, storing one row per CDR3 protein. The data hold some 850,000 distinct CDR3 sequences, with 15% to 20% observed a single time. This material consisted of PBMCs from blood, taken roughly 5 days after vaccination. The receptors here all came from a man aged 45 to 65 who received an inactivated influenza vaccine.

This clonotype came up a few times. The J gene is TRBJ1-1, the V gene TRBV5-1, with TRBD1 as a possible D gene (6 bases). This CDR3 is 14 amino acids long. Per germline, CDR1 SGHRS and CDR2 YFSETQ. Trimming took 0 bases from V and 8 from J, leaving 14 bases between them. This CDR3 reads CASSLDFVGTEAFF. The DNA for the CDR3 is TGCGCCAGCAGCTTGGATTTTGTCGGGACAGAAGCTTTCTTT.

This clonotype was observed many times. The chain couples TRBV11-2 to TRBJ2-1, with TRBD2 matching 8 bases. Germline CDR1 is SGHAT and CDR2 is FQNNGV. After removal of 2 bases from V and 8 bases from J, the junction contained 8 bases not matched to a gene. The CDR3 loop spans 15 amino acids. CDR3 coding DNA: TGTGCCAGCAGCTTAATTAGCGGGAACATCCATGAGCAGTTCTTC. Its translation: CASSLISGNIHEQFF. The whole variable domain, remainder taken from reference TRBV11-2 and TRBJ2-1, is EAGVAQSPRYKIIEKRQSVAFWCNPISGHATLYWYQQILGQGPKLLIQFQNNGVVDDSQLPKDRFSAERLKGVDSTLKIQPAKLEDSAVYLCASSLISGNIHEQFFGPGTRLTVL.

In its sample, this clonotype was seen a few times. The chain recombines TRBV4-3 with TRBJ2-7; D could derive from TRBD1 or TRBD2 (5 bases each). Germline loops: CDR1 LGHNA, CDR2 YSLEER. This CDR3 is built from 14 residues. Trimming took off 0 bases at V and 6 bases at J, with 12 bases between the two ends. The CDR3 protein is CASSQDRRGGEQYF. CDR3 coding DNA: TGCGCCAGCAGCCAAGATCGTCGGGGCGGCGAGCAGTACTTC.

This clonotype was found a few times. V gene TRBV4-3 combines with J gene TRBJ2-5, with D unresolved. Trimming left V 0 bases short and J 3 bases short, with 11 bases between. Germline V gene sequence: CDR1 LGHNA, CDR2 YSLEER. The CDR3 loop spans 15 amino acids. The CDR3 coding sequence is TGCGCCAGCAGCCAAGATTCTAGAGAAAAAGAGACCCAGTACTTC. As protein: CASSQDSREKETQYF.

The J gene is TRBJ2-1, the V gene TRBV7-9, with 12 nucleotides matching TRBD2. This CDR3 comprises 15 residues. The V gene end was trimmed by 5 bases and the J gene end by 6 bases; junction bases not matched to a gene: 5. Germline lookup yields CDR1 SEHNR and CDR2 FQNEAQ (reference sequence). The CDR3 is CASSRTTSGGNEQFF. The CDR3 DNA is TGTGCCAGCAGCCGAACGACTAGCGGGGGCAATGAGCAGTTCTTC.

Only a few counts were recorded for this clonotype. The V call is TRBV12-3 or TRBV12-4, the J call TRBJ2-1, with D unclear. This CDR3 comprises 15 residues. V lost 5 bases to trimming and J lost 3 bases, with 14 bases between them. Written as DNA, the CDR3 is TGTGCCAGCAGTCCGGCCGGGCTAGACTACAATGAGCAGTTCTTC. Its translation is CASSPAGLDYNEQFF.

In this sample, this clonotype turned up a few times. This chain joins TRBV4-3 and TRBJ2-2; tentatively, D is TRBD2 (5 bases). The ends were cut back, 8 bases at V and 4 bases at J, with 17 bases in the middle. Germline lookup yields CDR1 LGHNA and CDR2 YSLEER. The CDR3 has 15 amino acids. The CDR3 region has the DNA TGCGCCAGCGCACTAGACGGAGGAGCCACCGGGGAGCTGTTTTTT. Amino acid sequence: CASALDGGATGELFF.

This sequence joins TRBV20-1 and TRBJ2-7; the D gene is possibly TRBD1 (6 bases). V lost 0 bases to trimming and J lost 3 bases, with 12 bases between them. Germline V gives CDR1 DFQATT, CDR2 SNEGSKA (reference sequence). The CDR3 spans 14 residues. CDR3 in amino acids: CSARDIQGNYEQYF. The CDR3 nucleotides read TGCAGTGCTAGAGATATACAGGGAAACTACGAGCAGTACTTC.

The chain couples TRBV5-4 to TRBJ2-7; 10 positions match TRBD2. Germline trimming cut 4 bases from V and 2 bases from J; bases unmatched to any gene: 9. Germline V lookup: CDR1 SGHNT, CDR2 YYREEE (reference sequence). The CDR3 is 16 residues long. CDR3 in DNA: TGTGCCAGCAGCCGGGATAGCGGGAGGTTCCCCTACGAGCAGTACTTC. This sequence encodes CASSRDSGRFPYEQYF.

CDR3 bases: TGTGCCAGCAGTTATGGGGACAGTTACGAGCAGTACTTC. Amino acids: CASSYGDSYEQYF. The rearrangement uses TRBV6-2 or TRBV6-3 and TRBJ2-7, with TRBD1 matching 7 bases. CDR3 size: 13 residues. V lost 3 bases and J lost 4; bases outside the gene matches: 3. Germline values: CDR1 MNHEY, CDR2 SVGEGT.

V gene TRBV6-1 combines with J gene TRBJ2-1, with 8 bases aligning to TRBD1. The germline V gene encodes CDR1 MNHNS and CDR2 SASEGT. This CDR3 spans 17 amino acids. Trimming at V came to 0 bases and at J to 2 bases, leaving 6 bases not matched to a gene. CDR3 protein: CASSEAGTGTPYNEQFF. CDR3 coding DNA: TGTGCCAGCAGTGAAGCCGGGACAGGTACTCCCTACAATGAGCAGTTCTTC.

J is TRBJ2-7 and V is TRBV2, with 8 bases matching TRBD2. The length of the CDR3 is 12 residues. Germline assignment: CDR1 SNHLY and CDR2 FYNNEI. Trimming removed 7 bases from V and 3 bases from J; junction bases left unmatched: 2. The CDR3 spells CASTRGGYEQYF. The CDR3 DNA sequence: TGTGCCAGCACTCGGGGGGGCTACGAGCAGTACTTC.

The rearrangement uses TRBV28 and TRBJ1-4; D is unresolved. V shed 6 bases and J shed 5 bases, with 16 bases lying between them. Germline V gene data show CDR1 as MDHEN and CDR2 as SYDVKM. The CDR3 has 15 residues. CDR3 loop: CASSPHRRRNEKLFF. The DNA for the CDR3 is TGTGCCAGCAGCCCCCACCGGAGGAGAAATGAAAAACTGTTTTTT.

This chain uses TRBV27 with TRBJ2-7; a weak D match, TRBD1 (5 bases). The ends were cut back, 2 bases at V and 0 bases at J, with 11 bases in the middle. The CDR3 contains 15 residues. The germline CDR1 and CDR2 sequences are MNHEY and SMNVEV (reference sequence). CDR3 sequence: CASSLGGAISYEQYF. CDR3 DNA: TGTGCCAGCAGTTTAGGTGGGGCAATCTCCTACGAGCAGTACTTC.

This rearrangement joins TRBV2 to TRBJ2-7; 11 positions match TRBD1. V was pared by 5 bases and J by 6 bases, with 9 bases of the junction left unmatched. Germline assignment: CDR1 SNHLY and CDR2 FYNNEI. The CDR3 is 15 residues long. The CDR3 spells CASSPPGQGAGEQYF. CDR3 bases: TGTGCCAGCAGTCCTCCCGGACAGGGGGCGGGCGAGCAGTACTTC.

The rearrangement joins TRBV28 to TRBJ2-3, with D perhaps being TRBD1 or TRBD2 (5 bases each). The germline V gene has CDR1 MDHEN and CDR2 SYDVKM. The CDR3 consists of 15 residues. Between the trimmed V and J ends, which lost 5 bases and 3 bases, there was a span of 15 bases. The CDR3 is CASSGIRGGTDTQYF. The CDR3 DNA follows: TGTGCCAGCAGTGGAATACGGGGCGGGACAGATACGCAGTATTTT.

This clonotype was recorded at least ten times. The chain carries TRBV12-3 or TRBV12-4 and TRBJ1-5, with unresolved D. Trimming left V 7 bases short and J 3 bases short, with 10 bases between. This CDR3 comprises 13 residues. The CDR3 loop is CASKKADNQPQHF. In nucleotides, the CDR3 is TGTGCCAGCAAAAAAGCAGACAATCAGCCCCAGCATTTT.

This clonotype was counted only a few times. The rearrangement links TRBV10-3 to TRBJ1-6, with 10 bases that match TRBD1. Unmatched junction bases numbered 4, after V lost 4 bases and J lost 7 bases. Germline V gene lookup returns CDR1 ENHRY and CDR2 SYGVKD. The CDR3 spans 15 residues. Written as DNA, the CDR3 is TGTGCCATCAGTGTGGGGGGACAGGGGAATTCACCCCTCCACTTT. This gives the protein CAISVGGQGNSPLHF.